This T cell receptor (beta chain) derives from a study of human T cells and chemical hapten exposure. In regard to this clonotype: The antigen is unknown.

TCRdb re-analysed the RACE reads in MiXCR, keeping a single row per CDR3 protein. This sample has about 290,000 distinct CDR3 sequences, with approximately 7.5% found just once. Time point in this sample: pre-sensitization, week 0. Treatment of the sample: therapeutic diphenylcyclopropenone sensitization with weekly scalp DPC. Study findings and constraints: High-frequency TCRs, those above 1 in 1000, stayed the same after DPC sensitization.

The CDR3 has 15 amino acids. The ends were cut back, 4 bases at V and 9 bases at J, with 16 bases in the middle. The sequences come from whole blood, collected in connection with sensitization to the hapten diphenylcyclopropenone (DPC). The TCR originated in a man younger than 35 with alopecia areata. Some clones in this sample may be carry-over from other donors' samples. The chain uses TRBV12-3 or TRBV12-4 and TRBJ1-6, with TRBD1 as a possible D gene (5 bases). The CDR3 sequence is CASSSWTLGTSPLHF. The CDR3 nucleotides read TGTGCCAGCAGTTCTTGGACTCTCGGGACTTCACCCCTCCACTTT.